These 25 T cell receptor beta chains were all obtained from the same sample, sequenced in a study of cytomegalovirus exposure and HLA in healthy donors. Use of 60 Vbeta and 13 Jbeta primers characterized the PCR. Here immunoSEQ multiplex PCR was the method, and the copy in TCRdb shows in-frame clones only, minus some. The sample records roughly 100,000 clones, around four fifths being singletons. Sequencing used PBMCs. The receptor source for this set is a man aged 50 to 59 in good health and CMV-seronegative.

This chain uses TRBV2 with TRBJ1-4; D possibly corresponds to TRBD1 (5 bases). Germline CDR1 and CDR2: SNHLY and FYNNEI. V was cut by 2 bases and J by 8 bases, with 12 bases left in between. The CDR3 spans 14 residues. The CDR3 loop is CASSERQGGEKLFF. The DNA of the CDR3 is TGTGCCAGCAGTGAACGTCAGGGTGGGGAAAAACTGTTTTTT.

The chain is built from TRBV18 and TRBJ2-6; D might be TRBD1 (6 bases). CDR3 length: 17 residues. Germline V gives CDR1 KGHSH, CDR2 LQKENI. The V and J ends lost 3 bases and 0 bases respectively, with 12 bases between them. This CDR3 reads CASSPDRFASGANVLTF. DNA of the CDR3: TGTGCCAGCTCACCGGACAGATTCGCCTCTGGGGCCAACGTCCTGACTTTC. Filled out from reference TRBV18 and TRBJ2-6, the complete variable domain reads NAGVMQNPRHLVRRRGQEARLRCSPMKGHSHVYWYRQLPEEGLKFMVYLQKENIIDESGMPKERFSAEFPKEGPSILRIQQVVRGDSAAYFCASSPDRFASGANVLTFGAGSRLTVL.

This clone was seen only once. One end of the junction is discordant with germline, which a read error may explain. This chain joins TRBV4-1 and TRBJ1-4; D is ambiguous. The CDR3 is 14 amino acids. CDR1 and CDR2 (germline): MGHRA, YSYEKL. CDR3 nucleotides: TGCGCCAGCAGCCAAGATACGGGTAATCAAAAACTGTTTTTT. Translated, it gives CASSQDTGNQKLFF.

This clone showed up just once. V gene TRBV7-9 combines with J gene TRBJ1-1, with D unresolved. The CDR3 has 13 residues. Trimming took off 5 bases at V and 3 bases at J, with 10 bases between the two ends. Germline lookup yields CDR1 SEHNR and CDR2 FQNEAQ (reference sequence). The chain's CDR3 is CASSQWSYTEAFF. The CDR3 DNA reads TGTGCCAGCAGCCAGTGGAGTTACACTGAAGCTTTCTTT.

The J gene is TRBJ1-2, the V gene TRBV5-6; unclear D gene. The V gene lost 5 bases and the J gene lost 8 bases, with 16 bases spanning the gap. The CDR3 covers 13 residues. In germline, CDR1 is SGHDT, CDR2 YYEEEE. CDR3 amino acids: CASSLQRREGYTF. DNA of the CDR3: TGTGCCAGCAGTCTACAGAGGCGGGAAGGCTACACCTTC. Combining the CDR3 with reference TRBV5-6 and TRBJ1-2 gives the whole variable domain DAGVTQSPTHLIKTRGQQVTLRCSPKSGHDTVSWYQQALGQGPQFIFQYYEEEERQRGNFPDRFSGHQFPNYSSELNVNALLLGDSALYLCASSLQRREGYTFGSGTRLTVV.

The chain carries TRBV5-4 and TRBJ2-1; the match to TRBD2 covers 14 bases. J gave up 5 bases and V 5 bases, and 12 bases lay outside the gene matches. The germline V gene encodes CDR1 SGHNT and CDR2 YYREEE (reference sequence). This CDR3 contains 18 residues. The CDR3: CASSQGLAGVLLNNEQFF. The CDR3 nucleotides read TGTGCCAGCAGTCAGGGACTAGCGGGGGTTCTCTTGAACAATGAGCAGTTCTTC.

The chain is built from TRBV9 and TRBJ1-1; maybe TRBD1 (5 bases). The V gene's germline CDR1 is SGDLS and CDR2 YYNGEE. This CDR3 region has 15 residues. V was pared by 0 bases and J by 3 bases, with 12 bases between. CDR3 in DNA: TGTGCCAGCAGCGTAGAACCAGGGCGAGACACTGAAGCTTTCTTT. It is translated as CASSVEPGRDTEAFF.

The chain is built from TRBV5-4 and TRBJ1-2; tentatively, D is TRBD1 (5 bases). Trimming cost V 4 bases and J 4 bases, with 14 bases left between them. CDR3 length: 14 amino acids. Germline assignment: CDR1 SGHNT and CDR2 YYREEE (reference sequence). CDR3 amino acids: CASSARASRYGYTF. The CDR3 DNA reads as TGTGCCAGCAGCGCCAGGGCCTCTCGCTATGGCTACACCTTC.

The J gene is TRBJ1-1, the V gene TRBV28; TRBD1 might be the D (6 bases). V lost 4 bases and J 10 bases, leaving 25 bases between the germline ends. The CDR3 has 16 amino acids. Germline V gene sequence: CDR1 MDHEN, CDR2 SYDVKM. The CDR3 spells CASSSVEEGGMGRAFF. The CDR3 coding sequence is TGTGCCAGCAGTTCCGTTGAGGAGGGGGGGATGGGGCGAGCTTTCTTT. Looking up the rest from reference TRBV28 and TRBJ1-1 gives the full variable domain: DVKVTQSSRYLVKRTGEKVFLECVQDMDHENMFWYRQDPGLGLRLIYFSYDVKMKEKGDIPEGYSVSREKKERFSLILESASTNQTSMYLCASSSVEEGGMGRAFFGQGTRLTVV.

The chain has TRBV9 and TRBJ2-5, with D perhaps TRBD2 (5 bases). V was pared by 3 bases and J by 5 bases, with 14 bases between. The germline gives CDR1 SGDLS, CDR2 YYNGEE. The CDR3 length is 14 residues. The CDR3 DNA follows: TGTGCCAGCAGCGCTTCCCCAAGAGGGGAGACCCAGTACTTC. Encoded protein: CASSASPRGETQYF.

This chain connects TRBV6-1 to TRBJ2-5, with a weak D call TRBD2 (5 bases). V dropped 2 bases and J dropped 7 bases, with 11 bases sitting between them. Germline V gives CDR1 MNHNS, CDR2 SASEGT. The CDR3 is 13 residues long. CDR3 nucleotides: TGTGCCAGCAGTGAAAGTGGGAGTGGGACCCAGTACTTC. It encodes CASSESGSGTQYF.

The rearrangement uses TRBV4-2 and TRBJ1-1, with D possibly being TRBD1 (5 bases). Germline V CDR1 and CDR2: LGHNA, YNFKEQ. Trimming pared 1 base from V and 5 bases from J, leaving 11 bases between. CDR3 size: 14 residues. The CDR3 spells CASSQGGDNTEAFF. CDR3 DNA sequence: TGTGCCAGCAGCCAAGGGGGGGATAATACTGAAGCTTTCTTT.

The chain is built from TRBV19 and TRBJ1-6; TRBD1 aligns across 7 bases. The CDR3 has 16 amino acids. Losses at the gene ends were 3 bases for V and 8 bases for J; bases not matched to a gene: 10. Per the germline V gene, CDR1 is LNHDA and CDR2 is SQIVND (reference sequence). Here the CDR3 DNA reads TGTGCCAGTAGTATTGTCTCCGGGACAGTCTATTCACCCCTCCACTTT. Amino acid sequence: CASSIVSGTVYSPLHF.

The genes are TRBV6-5 and TRBJ1-4; 10 bases line up with TRBD1. The length of the CDR3 is 13 residues. Trimming cost V 6 bases and J 10 bases; bases outside gene matches: 5. Germline values: CDR1 MNHEY, CDR2 SVGAGI. Here the CDR3 reads CASRTGGFGKLFF. The CDR3 region has the DNA TGTGCCAGCAGGACAGGGGGCTTCGGAAAACTGTTTTTT.

V is TRBV2 and J is TRBJ1-4, with 7 bases identical to TRBD1. In germline, CDR1 is SNHLY, CDR2 FYNNEI. V was pared by 1 base and J by 2 bases, with 4 bases of the junction left unmatched. This CDR3 is 16 amino acids long. The CDR3 region is CASSEGTGGTNEKLFF. As DNA, the CDR3 is TGTGCCAGCAGTGAAGGGACAGGAGGCACTAATGAAAAACTGTTTTTT.

The J gene is TRBJ2-5, the V gene TRBV2; 10 nucleotides align to TRBD2. Losses at the gene ends were 10 bases for V and 5 bases for J; bases not matched to a gene: 7. Germline V gene sequence: CDR1 SNHLY, CDR2 FYNNEI. This CDR3 is built from 13 residues. Here the CDR3 reads CATPSGGGETQYF. CDR3 in DNA: TGTGCCACCCCTAGCGGGGGAGGGGAGACCCAGTACTTC.

This clone occurred once. The chain uses TRBV18 and TRBJ1-2, with D possibly TRBD1 on 5 matching bases. V dropped 8 bases and J dropped 0 bases, with 10 bases sitting between them. The CDR3 covers 13 residues. CDR1 KGHSH and CDR2 LQKENI come from the germline V gene. Here the CDR3 reads CASVRGANYGYTF. The CDR3 DNA follows: TGTGCCAGCGTCCGGGGGGCTAACTATGGCTACACCTTC.

This rearrangement joins TRBV18 to TRBJ2-2; no clear D. Germline CDR1 KGHSH, CDR2 LQKENI. Trimming left V 3 bases short and J 1 base short, with 6 bases between. The CDR3 runs 14 residues. CDR3 DNA: TGTGCCAGCTCACCCCGTTGGAACACCGGGGAGCTGTTTTTT. It codes for CASSPRWNTGELFF.

The chain uses TRBV11-1 and TRBJ1-1; the D gene is possibly TRBD1 (5 bases). The V gene lost 3 bases and the J gene lost 8 bases, with 13 bases spanning the gap. Per germline, CDR1 SGHAT and CDR2 FQDESV (reference sequence). The CDR3 runs to 13 residues. CDR3 sequence reads: CASSFQGLGEAFF. For the CDR3, the DNA is TGTGCCAGCAGCTTTCAGGGACTAGGAGAAGCTTTCTTT.

This clone was picked up a small number of times. V gene TRBV5-4 combines with J gene TRBJ1-3; TRBD1 matches at 9 bases. Germline values: CDR1 SGHNT, CDR2 YYREEE (reference sequence). The junction had 8 bases not matched to a gene; V was cut back by 4 bases and J by 3 bases. The CDR3 runs to 16 residues. The CDR3 DNA sequence: TGTGCCAGCAGCGCTCAACAGGGGGCAATTGGAAACACCATATATTTT. It translates to CASSAQQGAIGNTIYF. Based on the CDR3 plus reference TRBV5-4 and TRBJ1-3, the full variable domain is ETGVTQSPTHLIKTRGQQVTLRCSSQSGHNTVSWYQQALGQGPQFIFQYYREEENGRGNFPPRFSGLQFPNYSSELNVNALELDDSALYLCASSAQQGAIGNTIYFGEGSWLTVV.

The rearrangement links TRBV30 to TRBJ1-2; D is ambiguous. Trimming cost V 3 bases and J 8 bases, with 10 bases left between them. The CDR3 is made up of 11 amino acids. The germline V gene has CDR1 GTSNPN and CDR2 SVGIG (reference sequence). CDR3 in DNA: TGTGCCTGGAGCCAGGCACGGGGCTACACCTTC. As protein: CAWSQARGYTF.

V usage is TRBV7-9 and J usage is TRBJ2-3, with TRBD1 matching over 8 bases. Germline V gene lookup returns CDR1 SEHNR and CDR2 FQNEAQ (reference sequence). The CDR3 runs 16 residues. The trim removed 8 bases at V and 2 bases at J, leaving 12 bases unmatched. As DNA, the CDR3 is TGTGCCAGCCGCCTTGCTAGGACAGGGCCCACAGATACGCAGTATTTT. Translation: CASRLARTGPTDTQYF.

The J gene is TRBJ1-1, the V gene TRBV11-3, with TRBD1 matching over 8 bases. The J segment lost 5 bases and the V segment lost 1 base, leaving 6 bases of the junction unmatched. This CDR3 region has 15 residues. CDR1 and CDR2 from the germline V gene are SGHNT and YENEEA. The CDR3 nucleotides read TGTGCCAGCAGCTTAGGGACAGGGTCCGAAACTGAAGCTTTCTTT. This sequence encodes CASSLGTGSETEAFF. Variable domain in full (rest from reference TRBV11-3 and TRBJ1-1): EAGVVQSPRYKIIEKKQPVAFWCNPISGHNTLYWYLQNLGQGPELLIRYENEEAVDDSQLPKDRFSAERLKGVDSTLKIQPAELGDSAVYLCASSLGTGSETEAFFGQGTRLTVV.

The chain has TRBV2 and TRBJ1-2; D uncertain. Germline V gene data show CDR1 as SNHLY and CDR2 as FYNNEI. The CDR3 consists of 15 residues. The V end lost 5 bases, the J end lost 8 bases, and 21 bases lay between the germline ends. In DNA form, the CDR3 reads TGTGCCAGCAGTAGCCCTACTTGGAGGATTAACGGCTACACCTTC. Translated: CASSSPTWRINGYTF.

The chain uses TRBV7-9 and TRBJ2-1; D possibly corresponds to TRBD1 (5 bases). Trimming removed 0 bases at V and 2 bases at J, with 5 bases between. The CDR3 runs 14 residues. The germline gives CDR1 SEHNR, CDR2 FQNEAQ (reference sequence). The CDR3, as DNA: TGTGCCAGCAGCTTAGCGACAGCCTACAATGAGCAGTTCTTC. It translates to CASSLATAYNEQFF. The complete variable domain, with remaining parts taken from reference TRBV7-9 and TRBJ2-1, reads DTGVSQNPRHKITKRGQNVTFRCDPISEHNRLYWYRQTLGQGPEFLTYFQNEAQLEKSRLLSDRFSAERPKGSFSTLEIQRTEQGDSAMYLCASSLATAYNEQFFGPGTRLTVL.